This entry lists 20 T cell receptor beta chains sequenced from one sample in a study of blood T cells in healthy people across ages. A second roughly 6 to 11 cycle PCR used barcoded and J-beta primers. TCRdb itself ran the 5' RACE reads through MiXCR, one entry per CDR3 protein. The sample includes some 1.5 million distinct CDR3 sequences, 28% of them seen just once. Material for sequencing was blood. These receptors were collected from a woman in her thirties in good health.

The CDR3 here is CASSLFAGQAFF. CDR3 sequence (DNA): TGTGCCAGCAGTTTATTTGCAGGCCAAGCTTTCTTT. The chain carries TRBV12-3 or TRBV12-4 and TRBJ1-1; D gene ambiguous. V was pared by 2 bases and J by 9 bases, with 10 bases between. The CDR3 is made up of 12 amino acids.

Concerning this clonotype itself: Given a much more abundant clone one base away, this may be a read error. The chain couples TRBV7-7 to TRBJ2-4; 9 nucleotides line up with TRBD2. CDR1 SSHAT and CDR2 FNYEAQ come from the germline V gene (reference sequence). This CDR3 spans 17 amino acids. V was clipped by 1 base and J by 13 bases; unmatched bases: 17. The CDR3 loop reads CASSLGLRGGPNNEQYF. The CDR3, as DNA: TGTGCCAGCAGCTTAGGGCTGCGGGGGGGCCCGAACAATGAGCAGTACTTC.

The chain links TRBV12-3 or TRBV12-4 to TRBJ2-1; 8 nucleotides match TRBD2. The junction had 7 bases not matched to a gene; V was cut back by 8 bases and J by 7 bases. This CDR3 spans 13 amino acids. The CDR3 DNA sequence: TGTGCCAGCGACGGGAGGGCTAGTAATGAGCAGTTCTTC. Translation: CASDGRASNEQFF.

This clonotype has only a few counts. The chain couples TRBV7-3 to TRBJ2-1; weak D call: TRBD2 (7 bases). This CDR3 has 18 amino acids. Deletions cut 1 base from V and 7 bases from J, with 23 bases between. Per germline, CDR1 SGHTA and CDR2 FQGTGA. In DNA, the CDR3 is TGTGCCAGCAGCTTAATAGGCTTTGGTGGGGGGGCCGGGAATGAGCAGTTCTTC. Amino acids: CASSLIGFGGGAGNEQFF.

The sample holds a few counts of this clonotype. V and J are TRBV29-1 and TRBJ2-1, with 7 bases that match TRBD2. The germline CDR1 and CDR2 sequences are SQVTM and ANQGSEA. The CDR3 covers 15 residues. After removal of 5 bases from V and 2 bases from J, the junction contained 9 bases not matched to a gene. The CDR3 loop reads CSVLPPGRAYNEQFF. The CDR3 DNA reads TGCAGCGTTCTCCCGCCAGGGAGGGCCTACAATGAGCAGTTCTTC.

There are many counts of this clonotype. V is TRBV20-1 and J is TRBJ2-7; TRBD1 might be the D (6 bases). The CDR3 spans 14 residues. The germline gives CDR1 DFQATT, CDR2 SNEGSKA (reference sequence). Trimming stripped 6 bases from V and 4 bases from J, with 19 bases between. The CDR3 DNA reads TGCAGTGCCACCAAGACAGGTCAGGGGTACGAGCAGTACTTC. Protein sequence: CSATKTGQGYEQYF.

This chain joins TRBV3-1 and TRBJ2-3, with D maybe TRBD2 (6 bases). CDR1 is LGHDT, CDR2 YNNKEL, per germline (reference sequence). This CDR3 comprises 14 residues. The germline V and J ends were trimmed by 4 bases and 4 bases, with 12 bases remaining between them. The CDR3 nucleotides are TGTGCCAGCAGCCCCCGACTAGGCGCAGATACGCAGTATTTT. Translated: CASSPRLGADTQYF.

The rearrangement links TRBV3-1 to TRBJ2-1; unclear D gene. Germline V gene data show CDR1 as LGHDT and CDR2 as YNNKEL (reference sequence). The CDR3 sequence is 12 residues long. V was trimmed by 3 bases and J by 7 bases, leaving 7 bases between them. CDR3 nucleotide sequence: TGTGCCAGCAGCCATTACTCGAATGAGCAGTTCTTC. Protein product: CASSHYSNEQFF.

J is TRBJ2-5 and V is TRBV7-2; TRBD2 matches 10 bases. Germline V lookup: CDR1 SGHTA, CDR2 FQGNSA. After removal of 5 bases from V and 4 bases from J, the junction contained 16 bases not matched to a gene. This CDR3 comprises 18 residues. The CDR3 coding sequence is TGTGCCAGCAGCCCCTTCGCGACTAGCGGGCACACGGGAGAGACCCAGTACTTC. Translated: CASSPFATSGHTGETQYF.

A word on this clonotype: A junction boundary mismatches the germline segment, possibly from a read error. In nucleotides, the CDR3 is TGTGCCATCAATGAGGCAGGGGGCCCTAATTCACCCCTCCACTTT. Translating gives CAINEAGGPNSPLHF. The chain carries TRBV10-3 and TRBJ1-6; 8 bases align to TRBD1. The CDR3 contains 15 residues. The V gene's germline CDR1 is ENHRY and CDR2 SYGVKD.

V and J are TRBV12-3 or TRBV12-4 and TRBJ1-2; tentatively, D is TRBD1 (5 bases). Between the trimmed V and J ends, which lost 8 bases and 0 bases, there was a span of 25 bases. The CDR3 spans 18 residues. The CDR3 spells CASGASWDGRRANYGYTF. The DNA for the CDR3 is TGTGCCAGCGGGGCGTCGTGGGACGGTCGGAGAGCTAACTATGGCTACACCTTC.

The chain uses TRBV6-5 and TRBJ2-7, with TRBD1 matching over 9 bases. The CDR3 is 15 amino acids. After removal of 8 bases from V and 1 base from J, the junction contained 9 bases not matched to a gene. CDR1 is MNHEY and CDR2 is SVGAGI in the germline V gene. CDR3 in DNA: TGTGCCAGCGGCTACACAGGGGGCGTGTCCTACGAGCAGTACTTC. Its protein product is CASGYTGGVSYEQYF.

This chain connects TRBV12-3 or TRBV12-4 to TRBJ1-1, with a weak D call TRBD1 (6 bases). CDR3 length: 14 amino acids. With 3 bases removed from V and 5 bases from J, the gap between germline ends came to 13 bases. DNA for the CDR3: TGTGCCAGCAGTTTTCAGGGGCTGGTGACTGAAGCTTTCTTT. Its translation is CASSFQGLVTEAFF.

The rearrangement joins TRBV7-2 to TRBJ2-5, with a possible D match to TRBD1 (5 bases). The germline V gene has CDR1 SGHTA and CDR2 FQGNSA. Trimming took 2 bases from V and 5 from J, leaving 15 bases between them. The CDR3 is 15 residues long. CDR3 sequence reads: CASSLIGRAAETQYF. The CDR3 DNA sequence: TGTGCCAGCAGCTTAATAGGCAGGGCCGCGGAGACCCAGTACTTC.

This clonotype has only a few counts. The V call is TRBV3-1, the J call TRBJ1-2; D remains ambiguous. V was pared by 2 bases and J by 4 bases, with 17 bases between. This CDR3 has 16 amino acids. Germline loops: CDR1 LGHDT, CDR2 YNNKEL (reference sequence). CDR3 nucleotide sequence: TGTGCCAGCAGCCAATCCGACGGGCCCACGGGCTATGGCTACACCTTC. It encodes CASSQSDGPTGYGYTF.

The chain is built from TRBV12-3 or TRBV12-4 and TRBJ1-1; TRBD1 aligns across 10 bases. V was clipped by 5 bases and J by 1 base; unmatched bases: 10. The CDR3 is made up of 17 amino acids. This CDR3 is CASSPRGRTGGNTEAFF. The DNA for the CDR3 is TGTGCCAGCAGTCCTAGGGGCCGGACAGGGGGGAACACTGAAGCTTTCTTT.

This clonotype turned up a few times. V gene TRBV20-1 combines with J gene TRBJ2-7; 8 nucleotides align to TRBD2. This CDR3 is 15 amino acids long. The junction had 13 bases not matched to a gene; V was cut back by 5 bases and J by 4 bases. Germline V gene data show CDR1 as DFQATT and CDR2 as SNEGSKA (reference sequence). The CDR3 here is CSAGQVQRERYEQYF. CDR3 nucleotide sequence: TGCAGTGCTGGGCAGGTGCAGCGGGAGCGGTACGAGCAGTACTTC.

The chain combines TRBV5-1 with TRBJ2-3; 11 nucleotides match TRBD1. The CDR3 length is 16 residues. With 0 bases clipped from V and 5 bases from J, the junction kept 5 bases outside the gene matches. Germline CDR1 is SGHRS and CDR2 is YFSETQ. CDR3 protein: CASSLAKGQGEDTQYF. The CDR3 nucleotides are TGCGCCAGCAGCTTGGCAAAGGGACAGGGGGAAGATACGCAGTATTTT.

CDR3 sequence: CASSCMGGFYEQYF. The CDR3 nucleotides are TGTGCCAGCAGCTGTATGGGGGGCTTCTACGAGCAGTACTTC. V and J are TRBV7-2 and TRBJ2-7, with D perhaps assigned TRBD1 or TRBD2 (6 bases each). Trimming cost V 4 bases and J 3 bases, with 13 bases left between them. In germline, CDR1 is SGHTA, CDR2 FQGNSA. The CDR3 covers 14 residues.

This clonotype has a handful of counts. The J gene is TRBJ2-1, the V gene TRBV7-9; possibly TRBD1 for D (5 bases). Per the germline V gene, CDR1 is SEHNR and CDR2 is FQNEAQ (reference sequence). The ends were cut back, 5 bases at V and 5 bases at J, with 10 bases in the middle. This CDR3 contains 13 residues. This chain's CDR3 is CASSPDTDNEQFF. Written as DNA, the CDR3 is TGTGCCAGCAGCCCGGACACAGACAATGAGCAGTTCTTC.